This TCR beta chain came from a study of control samples from healthy donors and cancer patients. From germline, CDR1 is SGHNT and CDR2 YYREEE (reference sequence). The CDR3 length is 14 residues. Unmatched junction bases numbered 9, after V lost 5 bases and J lost 6 bases. Only in-frame clones appear in the TCRdb table, and some are missing; sequencing was by immunoSEQ multiplex PCR. The sample carries 70,000 to 75,000 clones, 85% to 90% recorded once. This receptor was identified in a man aged 60 to 69 with lung cancer. The sequencing input was PBMCs. V is TRBV5-4 and J is TRBJ2-7, with 9 bases identical to TRBD1. The CDR3 nucleotides read TGTGCCAGCAGTTCACAGGGGGCATTCGGCGAGCAGTACGTC. Its translation: CASSSQGAFGEQYV.